These 10 T cell receptor beta chains originate from one sample sequenced in a study of metastatic and nonmetastatic thyroid tumors. Every patient was untreated before thyroid surgery. TCRdb reprocessed the PCR reads using MiXCR. The sample contains over 15,000 clones, about 35% of which appear only once. The source material was tumor tissue. Source of these receptors: a female donor with papillary thyroid cancer or a benign thyroid nodule (not recorded which). Some clones in this sample may be carry-over from other donors' samples.

This clone has ten or more counts. A much larger clone is a single base away; this may be a read error. The same CDR3 also results from other DNA sequences found in this sample. The chain couples TRBV5-1 to TRBJ2-7; possibly TRBD1 or TRBD2 for D (5 bases each). Germline V gene lookup returns CDR1 SGHRS and CDR2 YFSETQ. The CDR3 contains 14 residues. Between the trimmed V and J ends, which lost 4 bases and 1 base, there was a span of 12 bases. CDR3 sequence reads: CASSPGTSSYEQYF. The CDR3 DNA sequence: TGCGCCAGCAGCCCCGGGACGAGTTCCTACGAGCAGTACTTC.

The chain employs TRBV9 and TRBJ2-1, with D possibly TRBD1 on 6 matching bases. Germline V gene sequence: CDR1 SGDLS, CDR2 YYNGEE. Trimming left V 4 bases short and J 8 bases short, with 19 bases between. This CDR3 spans 15 amino acids. In DNA, the CDR3 is TGTGCCAGCAGCATCCGGGACACCGCCGGCGATGAGCAGTTCTTC. The encoded protein is CASSIRDTAGDEQFF.

This clone was seen just once. CDR3 sequence reads: CASSPGRTRHYGYTF. CDR3 nucleotides: TGTGCCAGCAGCCCCGGTCGGACACGACATTATGGCTACACCTTC. The J gene is TRBJ1-2, the V gene TRBV7-8; possible D gene TRBD1, 5 bases. This CDR3 is 15 amino acids long. V dropped 5 bases and J dropped 5 bases, with 18 bases sitting between them. Germline V gene lookup returns CDR1 SGHVS and CDR2 FQNEAQ.

This clone was counted between two and nine times. The chain employs TRBV6-5 and TRBJ2-7, with D maybe TRBD2 (5 bases). There are 17 residues in the CDR3. Trimming shortened V by 5 bases and J by 2 bases, and 22 bases separated the two germline ends. The germline CDR1 and CDR2 sequences are MNHEY and SVGAGI. CDR3 sequence: CASSPTPFDGKTYEQYF. DNA for the CDR3: TGTGCCAGCAGTCCTACTCCTTTCGACGGGAAAACCTACGAGCAGTACTTC.

The chain carries TRBV2 and TRBJ2-7; 7 positions agree with TRBD2. Germline V gives CDR1 SNHLY, CDR2 FYNNEI. CDR3 length equals 14 residues. J was trimmed by 2 bases and V by 4 bases; bases with no gene match: 5. The CDR3 region has the DNA TGTGCCAGCAGTGTATTAGCGGGCCCCTACGAGCAGTACTTC. Protein: CASSVLAGPYEQYF.

The chain recombines TRBV5-1 with TRBJ2-5, with D unclear. The V end was cut by 0 bases, the J end by 3 bases, with 12 bases between. Germline loops: CDR1 SGHRS, CDR2 YFSETQ. The CDR3 consists of 15 residues. The CDR3 coding sequence is TGCGCCAGCAGCTTGGGTCCAGGTGCTAAAGAGACCCAGTACTTC. It encodes CASSLGPGAKETQYF.

The chain is built from TRBV7-9 and TRBJ2-1, with 9 bases lining up with TRBD1. V shed 5 bases and J 8 bases; nucleotides not matched to a gene: 7. Germline loops: CDR1 SEHNR, CDR2 FQNEAQ (reference sequence). The CDR3 spans 14 residues. The CDR3 protein is CASSPGQGRDEQFF. In nucleotides, the CDR3 is TGTGCCAGCAGCCCAGGACAGGGGCGGGATGAGCAGTTCTTC.

This clone showed up many times. This sequence joins TRBV7-3 and TRBJ1-1; maybe TRBD1 (5 bases). The CDR3 consists of 13 residues. Germline CDR1 SGHTA, CDR2 FQGTGA. With 5 bases removed from V and 4 bases from J, the gap between germline ends came to 11 bases. The CDR3 sequence: CASSQTVSTEAFF. The CDR3 region has the DNA TGTGCCAGCAGCCAGACAGTGAGCACTGAAGCTTTCTTT.

This clone was found many times. The J gene is TRBJ2-4, the V gene TRBV30; TRBD2 matches at 7 bases. The CDR3 sequence is 15 residues long. The V and J ends lost 1 base and 1 base, in that order; junction bases with no gene match: 4. Germline V gene lookup returns CDR1 GTSNPN and CDR2 SVGIG (reference sequence). DNA of the CDR3: TGTGCCTGGAGTGGTGGGGGGGGTGCCAAAAACATTCAGTACTTC. Translating it yields CAWSGGGGAKNIQYF.

There are many counts of this clone. Distinct nucleotide sequences in the sample also encode this CDR3. CDR3: CASSVGRGRTGLTEAFF. CDR3 bases: TGTGCCAGCAGCGTAGGTAGGGGACGGACAGGGCTGACCGAAGCTTTCTTT. The chain carries TRBV9 and TRBJ1-1, with 8 bases lining up with TRBD1. Looked up from germline, CDR1 is SGDLS and CDR2 is YYNGEE. The CDR3 has 17 amino acids. The V gene end was trimmed by 0 bases and the J gene end by 8 bases; junction bases not matched to a gene: 15.